The 9 T cell receptor beta chains below come from one sample, sequenced in a study of T-cell memory formation after mild COVID-19. TCRdb reprocessed the 5' RACE reads via MiXCR and lists one record per CDR3 protein. The data show 180,000 or so distinct CDR3 sequences, with 11% seen just once and roughly 3.8% held by the top ten. Sequencing used PBMCs or a T cell subset sorted from them (not recorded which). Every receptor here comes from a man younger than 35 who had mild COVID-19 (a few samples of this study predate the infection). Cell type and time point are not known.

The V and J genes are TRBV20-1 and TRBJ2-1; 11 nucleotides agree with TRBD2. The germline gives CDR1 DFQATT, CDR2 SNEGSKA (reference sequence). Trimming took 0 bases from V and 9 from J; bases not matched to a gene: 7. This CDR3 contains 15 residues. The CDR3 nucleotides read TGCAGTGCTAGAGAGTATAGCGGGGGGGCGGCTGAGCAGTTCTTC. It is translated as CSAREYSGGAAEQFF.

This sequence joins TRBV6-5 and TRBJ2-5; 10 positions match TRBD1. This CDR3 comprises 17 residues. The J segment lost 0 bases and the V segment lost 7 bases, leaving 11 bases of the junction unmatched. Germline V gene lookup returns CDR1 MNHEY and CDR2 SVGAGI. The CDR3 coding sequence is TGTGCCAGCAACAGACTTGGACAGGGGGTATACCAAGAGACCCAGTACTTC. Protein product: CASNRLGQGVYQETQYF.

This clonotype was seen a few times. This chain connects TRBV20-1 to TRBJ2-3, with 9 bases lining up with TRBD2. The CDR3 consists of 15 residues. Germline V gives CDR1 DFQATT, CDR2 SNEGSKA (reference sequence). V was clipped by 5 bases and J by 2 bases; unmatched bases: 8. The CDR3: CSAGVAGGTTDTQYF. CDR3 DNA sequence: TGCAGTGCTGGGGTCGCGGGGGGGACCACAGATACGCAGTATTTT.

This clonotype was seen ten or more times. The chain carries TRBV3-1 and TRBJ2-4, with 12 bases fitting TRBD1. Germline lookup yields CDR1 LGHDT and CDR2 YNNKEL (reference sequence). The CDR3 loop spans 13 amino acids. J was trimmed by 12 bases and V by 4 bases; bases with no gene match: 4. CDR3 nucleotide sequence: TGTGCCAGCAGCCCGGGGACAGGGGGCTCTCAGTACTTC. This sequence encodes CASSPGTGGSQYF.

There are many counts of this clonotype. The chain combines TRBV27 with TRBJ2-1; D may be TRBD2 (6 bases). The CDR3 has 15 residues. V was clipped by 5 bases and J by 5 bases, with 16 bases between them. Per the germline V gene, CDR1 is MNHEY and CDR2 is SMNVEV (reference sequence). CDR3 nucleotide sequence: TGTGCCAGCAGTCCCGGGACTCCGGCCCACAATGAGCAGTTCTTC. As protein: CASSPGTPAHNEQFF.

The V and J genes are TRBV29-1 and TRBJ1-2; D unresolved. Per germline, CDR1 SQVTM and CDR2 ANQGSEA. Between the trimmed V and J ends, which lost 0 bases and 8 bases, there was a span of 16 bases. This CDR3 has 14 amino acids. The CDR3 spells CSVEDRLAGSGYTF. CDR3 DNA sequence: TGCAGCGTTGAAGATCGTTTGGCAGGATCAGGCTACACCTTC.

The chain employs TRBV27 and TRBJ1-6, with a possible D match to TRBD1 (5 bases). V lost 5 bases, J lost 9 bases, and 17 bases lay in between. This CDR3 is built from 15 residues. Germline V gene lookup returns CDR1 MNHEY and CDR2 SMNVEV (reference sequence). The CDR3 sequence: CASSPGWGGGSPLHF. The CDR3 region has the DNA TGTGCCAGCAGTCCCGGCTGGGGTGGGGGTTCACCCCTCCACTTT.

The genes are TRBV6-5 and TRBJ1-1, with no clear D. V was pared by 0 bases and J by 6 bases, with 11 bases between. This CDR3 contains 14 residues. CDR1 and CDR2 (germline): MNHEY, SVGAGI. The CDR3 DNA is TGTGCCAGCAGTTACTCGGGTATTTTCGCTGAAGCTTTCTTT. This translates into CASSYSGIFAEAFF.

This clonotype was seen more than once but under ten times. The V gene is TRBV7-2, the J gene TRBJ2-1; 9 bases fit TRBD1. The CDR3 is 15 residues long. The V gene's germline CDR1 is SGHTA and CDR2 FQGNSA. V dropped 3 bases and J dropped 8; count of bases not matched to a gene: 8. The CDR3 here is CASSLGTGSWDEQFF. In nucleotides, the CDR3 is TGTGCCAGCAGCTTGGGGACAGGGAGCTGGGATGAGCAGTTCTTC.